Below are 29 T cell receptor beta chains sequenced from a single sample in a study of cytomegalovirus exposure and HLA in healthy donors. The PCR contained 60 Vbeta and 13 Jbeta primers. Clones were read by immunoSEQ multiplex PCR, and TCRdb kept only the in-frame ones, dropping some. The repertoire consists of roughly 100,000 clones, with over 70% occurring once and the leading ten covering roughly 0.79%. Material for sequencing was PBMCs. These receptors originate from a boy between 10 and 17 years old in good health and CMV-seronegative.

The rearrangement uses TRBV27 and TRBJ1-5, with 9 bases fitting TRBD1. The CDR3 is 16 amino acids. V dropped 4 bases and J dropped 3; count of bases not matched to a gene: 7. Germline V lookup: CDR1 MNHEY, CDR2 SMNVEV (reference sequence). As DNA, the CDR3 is TGTGCCAGCAGTTCTCGGACAGGGGAGGACAATCAGCCCCAGCATTTT. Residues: CASSSRTGEDNQPQHF.

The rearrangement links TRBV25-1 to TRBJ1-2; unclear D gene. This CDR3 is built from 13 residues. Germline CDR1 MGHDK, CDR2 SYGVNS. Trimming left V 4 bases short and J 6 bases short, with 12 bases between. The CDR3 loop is CASSVDSSNGYTF. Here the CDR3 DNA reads TGTGCCAGCAGTGTCGATAGCTCCAATGGCTACACCTTC.

CDR3 coding DNA: TGTGCCATCAGTGGGACTAAAACTAGATCCGGCTCCGGTCACGAGCAGTACTTC. Translating gives CAISGTKTRSGSGHEQYF. The rearrangement links TRBV10-3 to TRBJ2-7; a weak D match, TRBD2 (6 bases). The V end was cut by 4 bases, the J end by 5 bases, with 27 bases between. This CDR3 contains 18 residues. Germline V CDR1 and CDR2: ENHRY, SYGVKD.

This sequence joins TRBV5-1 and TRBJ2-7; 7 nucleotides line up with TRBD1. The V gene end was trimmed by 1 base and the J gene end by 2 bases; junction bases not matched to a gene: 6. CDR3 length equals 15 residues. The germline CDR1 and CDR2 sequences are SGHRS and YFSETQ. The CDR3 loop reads CASSLFTGDPYEQYF. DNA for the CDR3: TGCGCCAGCAGCTTGTTTACAGGGGACCCCTACGAGCAGTACTTC. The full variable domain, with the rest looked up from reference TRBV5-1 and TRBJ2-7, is KAGVTQTPRYLIKTRGQQVTLSCSPISGHRSVSWYQQTPGQGLQFLFEYFSETQRNKGNFPGRFSGRQFSNSRSEMNVSTLELGDSALYLCASSLFTGDPYEQYFGPGTRLTVT.

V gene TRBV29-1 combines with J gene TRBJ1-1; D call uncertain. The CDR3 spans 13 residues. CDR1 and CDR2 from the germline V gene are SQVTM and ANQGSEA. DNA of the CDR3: TGCAGGGGCCCCCGGCGTTTGAACACTGAAGCTTTCTTT. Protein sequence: CRGPRRLNTEAFF. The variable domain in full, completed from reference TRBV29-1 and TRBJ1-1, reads SAVISQKPSRDICQRGTSLTIQCQVDSQVTMMFWYRQQPGQSLTLIATANQGSEATYESGFVIDKFPISRPNLTFSTLTVSNMSPEDSSIYLCRGPRRLNTEAFFGQGTRLTVV.

CDR3 sequence: CASSLGVWGDTEAFF. For the CDR3, the DNA is TGCGCCAGCAGCTTGGGGGTATGGGGGGATACTGAAGCTTTCTTT. This chain joins TRBV5-1 and TRBJ1-1; weak D call: TRBD1 (5 bases). CDR3 length equals 15 residues. The V end was cut by 0 bases, the J end by 5 bases, with 14 bases between. Germline V gives CDR1 SGHRS, CDR2 YFSETQ.

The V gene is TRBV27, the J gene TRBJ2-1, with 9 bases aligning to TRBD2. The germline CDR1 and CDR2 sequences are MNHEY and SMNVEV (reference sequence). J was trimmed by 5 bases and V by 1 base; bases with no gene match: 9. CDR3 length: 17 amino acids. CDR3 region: CASSLWGSGRRNNEQFF. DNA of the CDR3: TGTGCCAGCAGTTTATGGGGTAGCGGGAGAAGGAACAATGAGCAGTTCTTC.

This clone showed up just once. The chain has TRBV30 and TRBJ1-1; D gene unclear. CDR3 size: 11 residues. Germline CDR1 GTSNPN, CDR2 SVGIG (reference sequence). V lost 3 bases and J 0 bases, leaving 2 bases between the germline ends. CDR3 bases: TGTGCCTGGAGCGTGAACACTGAAGCTTTCTTT. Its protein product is CAWSVNTEAFF.

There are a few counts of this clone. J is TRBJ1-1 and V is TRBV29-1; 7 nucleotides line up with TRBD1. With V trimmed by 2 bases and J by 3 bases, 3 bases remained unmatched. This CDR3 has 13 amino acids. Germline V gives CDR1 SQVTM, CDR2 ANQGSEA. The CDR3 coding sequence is TGCAGCGTTGAAACAGGGGAACACACTGAAGCTTTCTTT. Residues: CSVETGEHTEAFF.

This CDR3 reads CASSLDRHSTEAFF. The CDR3 DNA reads TGTGCCAGCAGCTTAGATAGGCACAGCACTGAAGCTTTCTTT. This chain uses TRBV11-2 with TRBJ1-1; D unclear. V gave up 0 bases and J gave up 4 bases, with 9 bases separating them. This CDR3 has 14 amino acids. Germline V gene data show CDR1 as SGHAT and CDR2 as FQNNGV.

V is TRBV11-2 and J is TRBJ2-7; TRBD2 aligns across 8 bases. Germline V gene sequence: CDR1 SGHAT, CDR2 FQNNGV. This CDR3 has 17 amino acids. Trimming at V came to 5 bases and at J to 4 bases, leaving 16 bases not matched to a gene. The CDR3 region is CASSSIAGPISRYEQYF. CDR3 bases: TGTGCCAGCAGCAGTATAGCGGGGCCTATTAGTCGGTACGAGCAGTACTTC.

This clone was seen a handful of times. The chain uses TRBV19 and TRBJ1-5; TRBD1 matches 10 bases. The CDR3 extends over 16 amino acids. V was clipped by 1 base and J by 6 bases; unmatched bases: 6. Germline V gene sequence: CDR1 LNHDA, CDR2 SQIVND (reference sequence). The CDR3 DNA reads TGTGCCAGTAGTATAGGTCTGGACAGGGGGAGTCAGCCCCAGCATTTT. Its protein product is CASSIGLDRGSQPQHF.

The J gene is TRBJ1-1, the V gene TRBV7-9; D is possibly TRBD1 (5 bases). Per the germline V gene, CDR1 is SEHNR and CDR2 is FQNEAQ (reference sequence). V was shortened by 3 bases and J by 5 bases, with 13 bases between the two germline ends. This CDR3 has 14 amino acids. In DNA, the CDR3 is TGTGCCAGCAGCTTGGGTTGGGAGGGGACTGAAGCTTTCTTT. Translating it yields CASSLGWEGTEAFF.

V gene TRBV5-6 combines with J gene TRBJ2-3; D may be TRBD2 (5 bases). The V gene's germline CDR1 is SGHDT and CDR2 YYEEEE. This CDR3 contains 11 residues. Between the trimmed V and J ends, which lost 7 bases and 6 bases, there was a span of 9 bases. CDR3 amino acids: CASSPGDTQYF. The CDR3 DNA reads TGTGCCAGCTCCCCGGGGGATACGCAGTATTTT.

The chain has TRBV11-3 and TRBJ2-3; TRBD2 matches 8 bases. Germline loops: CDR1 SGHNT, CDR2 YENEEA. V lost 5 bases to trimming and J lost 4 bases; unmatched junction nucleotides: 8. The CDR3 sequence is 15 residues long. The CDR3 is CASSLSGGDSDTQYF. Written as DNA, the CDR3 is TGTGCCAGCAGCCTGAGCGGGGGAGACTCAGATACGCAGTATTTT. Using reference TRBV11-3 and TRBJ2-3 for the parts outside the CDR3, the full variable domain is EAGVVQSPRYKIIEKKQPVAFWCNPISGHNTLYWYLQNLGQGPELLIRYENEEAVDDSQLPKDRFSAERLKGVDSTLKIQPAELGDSAVYLCASSLSGGDSDTQYFGPGTRLTVL.

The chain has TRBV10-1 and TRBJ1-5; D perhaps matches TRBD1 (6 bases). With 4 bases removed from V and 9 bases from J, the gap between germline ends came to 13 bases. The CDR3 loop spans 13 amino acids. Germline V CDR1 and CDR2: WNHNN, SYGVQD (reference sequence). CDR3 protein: CASSAQEGGPQHF. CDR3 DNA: TGCGCCAGCAGTGCACAGGAAGGGGGGCCCCAGCATTTT.

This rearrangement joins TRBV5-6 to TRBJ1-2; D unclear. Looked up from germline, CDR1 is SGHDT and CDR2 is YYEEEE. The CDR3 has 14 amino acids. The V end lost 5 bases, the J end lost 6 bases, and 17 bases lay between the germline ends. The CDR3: CASSPDGGYHGYTF. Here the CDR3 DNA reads TGTGCCAGCAGTCCCGATGGAGGGTATCATGGCTACACCTTC.

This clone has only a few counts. The CDR3 here is CAISPLAHQETQYF. CDR3 coding DNA: TGTGCCATCAGTCCTCTAGCTCATCAAGAGACCCAGTACTTC. The chain carries TRBV10-3 and TRBJ2-5, with D perhaps matching TRBD2 (5 bases). The CDR3 has 14 residues. Germline V CDR1 and CDR2: ENHRY, SYGVKD. V was shortened by 5 bases and J by 2 bases, with 12 bases between the two germline ends.

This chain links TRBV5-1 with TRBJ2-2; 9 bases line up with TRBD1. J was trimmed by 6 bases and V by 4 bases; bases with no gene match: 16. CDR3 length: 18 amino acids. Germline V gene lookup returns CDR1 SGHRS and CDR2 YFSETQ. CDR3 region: CASSPNPGTGIKSGELFF. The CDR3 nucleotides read TGCGCCAGCAGCCCGAACCCCGGGACAGGGATAAAATCCGGGGAGCTGTTTTTT.

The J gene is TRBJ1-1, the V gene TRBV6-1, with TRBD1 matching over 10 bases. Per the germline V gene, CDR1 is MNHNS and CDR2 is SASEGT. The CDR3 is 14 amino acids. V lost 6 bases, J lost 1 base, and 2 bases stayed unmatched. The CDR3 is CASSRDRGNTEAFF. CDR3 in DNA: TGTGCCAGCAGCAGGGACAGGGGGAACACTGAAGCTTTCTTT.

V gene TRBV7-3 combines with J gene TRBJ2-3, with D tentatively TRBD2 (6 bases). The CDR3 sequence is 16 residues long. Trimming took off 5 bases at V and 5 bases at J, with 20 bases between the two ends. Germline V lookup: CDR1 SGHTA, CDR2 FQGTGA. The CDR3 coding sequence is TGTGCCAGCAGCCCAGGGACTTCCCCCTCCCTAGATACGCAGTATTTT. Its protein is CASSPGTSPSLDTQYF.

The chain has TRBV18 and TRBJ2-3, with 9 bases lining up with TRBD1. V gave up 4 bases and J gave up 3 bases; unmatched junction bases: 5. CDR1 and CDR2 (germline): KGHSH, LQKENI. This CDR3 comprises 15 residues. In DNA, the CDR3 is TGTGCCAGCTCACAAGGGACAGGGATAACAGATACGCAGTATTTT. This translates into CASSQGTGITDTQYF.

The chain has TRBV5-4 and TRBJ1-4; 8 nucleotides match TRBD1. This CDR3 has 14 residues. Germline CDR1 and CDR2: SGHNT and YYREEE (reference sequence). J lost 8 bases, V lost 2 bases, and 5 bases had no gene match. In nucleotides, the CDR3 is TGTGCCAGCAGCTTTCAGGGGGCGCGGGAAAAACTGTTTTTT. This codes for CASSFQGAREKLFF.

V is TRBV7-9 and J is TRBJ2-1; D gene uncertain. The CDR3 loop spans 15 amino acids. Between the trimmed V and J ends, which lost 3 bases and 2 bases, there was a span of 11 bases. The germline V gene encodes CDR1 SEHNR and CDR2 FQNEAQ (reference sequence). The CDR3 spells CASSFGSRAYNEQFF. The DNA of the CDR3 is TGTGCCAGCAGCTTCGGCTCTCGGGCCTACAATGAGCAGTTCTTC.

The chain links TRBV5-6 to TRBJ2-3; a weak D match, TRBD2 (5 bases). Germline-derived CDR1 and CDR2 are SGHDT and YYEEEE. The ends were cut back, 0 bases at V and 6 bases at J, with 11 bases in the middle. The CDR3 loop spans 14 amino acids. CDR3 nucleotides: TGTGCCAGCAGCTTGGAGGGAGATCCCGATACGCAGTATTTT. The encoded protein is CASSLEGDPDTQYF.

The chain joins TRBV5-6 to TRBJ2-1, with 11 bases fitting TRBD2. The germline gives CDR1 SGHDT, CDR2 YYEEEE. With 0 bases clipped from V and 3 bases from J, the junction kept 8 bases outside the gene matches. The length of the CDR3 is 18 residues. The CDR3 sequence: CASSLATSGSRDYNEQFF. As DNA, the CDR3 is TGTGCCAGCAGCTTGGCCACTAGCGGGAGTCGGGACTACAATGAGCAGTTCTTC.

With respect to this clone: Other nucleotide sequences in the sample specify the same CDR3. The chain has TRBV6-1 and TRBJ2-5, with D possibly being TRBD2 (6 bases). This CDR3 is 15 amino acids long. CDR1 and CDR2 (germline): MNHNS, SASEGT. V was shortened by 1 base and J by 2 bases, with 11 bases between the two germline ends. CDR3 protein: CASSEVAGGQETQYF. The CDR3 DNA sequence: TGTGCCAGCAGTGAAGTAGCCGGGGGACAAGAGACCCAGTACTTC.

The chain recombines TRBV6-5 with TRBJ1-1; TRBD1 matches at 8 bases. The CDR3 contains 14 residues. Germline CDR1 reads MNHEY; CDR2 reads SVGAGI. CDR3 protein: CDYSRGPRGTEAFF. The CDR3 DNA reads TGTGACTACTCCAGGGGGCCAAGGGGCACTGAAGCTTTCTTT.

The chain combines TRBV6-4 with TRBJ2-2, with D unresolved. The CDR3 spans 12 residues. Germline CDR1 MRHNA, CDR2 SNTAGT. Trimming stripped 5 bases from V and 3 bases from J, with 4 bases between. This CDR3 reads CASSTDTGELFF. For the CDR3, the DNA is TGTGCCAGCAGTACAGACACCGGGGAGCTGTTTTTT.